The 17 T cell receptor beta chains presented below share a single source sample, sequenced in a study of vaccination and CD4 T cells after COVID-19. Antigens of these TCRs are unknown. Treatment reported: approximately nine-day PBMC culture with coronavirus spike peptide pools or control peptides (ViraFEST assay). CD4+ T lymphocytes from the unexposed donor were collected before the COVID-19 pandemic (2011-2018). Cultured CD4+ T cell DNA underwent sequencing with the Oncomine TCR Beta short-read assay. TCRdb itself ran the PCR reads through MiXCR, one entry per CDR3 protein. The top ten hold 31% of the sample, which has under 8,000 distinct CDR3 sequences, 52% seen once. Input material: CD4+ T cells from blood, cultured in vitro. All receptors come from a human donor in good health.

The rearrangement uses TRBV3-1 and TRBJ2-3, with TRBD2 identical over 11 bases. The germline CDR1 and CDR2 sequences are LGHDT and YNNKEL (reference sequence). The CDR3 spans 15 residues. Trimming removed 4 bases from V and 6 bases from J; junction bases left unmatched: 6. The CDR3 loop reads CASSPIAGGMDTQYF. The CDR3 DNA reads TGTGCCAGCAGCCCAATAGCGGGGGGGATGGATACGCAGTATTTT.

A few counts support this clonotype. The germline gene is not matched at one end of the junction; a read error may be the cause. The V and J genes are TRBV15 and TRBJ1-4; no reliable D call. The CDR3 is made up of 12 amino acids. Germline CDR1 reads LNHNV; CDR2 reads YYDKDF (reference sequence). CDR3 residues: CATSGEDEKLFF. The CDR3 coding sequence is TGTGCCACCAGCGGAGAGGATGAAAAACTGTTTTTT.

V and J are TRBV20-1 and TRBJ2-2; 10 bases line up with TRBD2. The CDR3 is made up of 15 amino acids. V lost 0 bases to trimming and J lost 5 bases; unmatched junction nucleotides: 3. The germline CDR1 and CDR2 sequences are DFQATT and SNEGSKA (reference sequence). The DNA of the CDR3 is TGCAGTGCTAGAGATCAACTAGCGGGGACCGGGGAGCTGTTTTTT. This encodes CSARDQLAGTGELFF.

The V and J genes are TRBV19 and TRBJ1-5, with D uncertain. The V end lost 8 bases, the J end lost 4 bases, and 15 bases lay between the germline ends. The CDR3 is made up of 14 amino acids. Germline lookup yields CDR1 LNHDA and CDR2 SQIVND (reference sequence). The CDR3 spells CASGSGGVNQPQHF. The CDR3 DNA is TGTGCCAGTGGCTCAGGAGGAGTAAATCAGCCCCAGCATTTT.

The chain employs TRBV5-1 and TRBJ1-1; no reliable D call. The CDR3 runs to 13 residues. In germline, CDR1 is SGHRS, CDR2 YFSETQ. The V end was cut by 4 bases, the J end by 0 bases, with 7 bases between. This CDR3 reads CASSPGMNTEAFF. In DNA form, the CDR3 reads TGCGCCAGCAGCCCCGGGATGAACACTGAAGCTTTCTTT.

This clonotype was seen a single time. The chain combines TRBV6-1 with TRBJ2-1; D is perhaps TRBD2 (5 bases). The V gene's germline CDR1 is MNHNS and CDR2 SASEGT. This CDR3 is 12 amino acids long. V was clipped by 10 bases and J by 8 bases, with 15 bases between them. Here the CDR3 reads CATTGWTYEQFF. The CDR3 region has the DNA TGTGCCACCACGGGCTGGACTTATGAGCAGTTCTTC.

The rearrangement links TRBV5-1 to TRBJ1-1; D is uncertain. V was clipped by 1 base and J by 1 base, with 8 bases between them. This CDR3 region has 14 residues. Germline V lookup: CDR1 SGHRS, CDR2 YFSETQ. The CDR3 protein is CASSLSGRNTEAFF. In nucleotides, the CDR3 is TGCGCCAGCAGCTTGAGTGGGAGGAACACTGAAGCTTTCTTT.

The chain links TRBV5-1 to TRBJ1-2; D is possibly TRBD1 (6 bases). CDR1 SGHRS and CDR2 YFSETQ come from the germline V gene. The CDR3 runs 14 residues. The V end lost 2 bases, the J end lost 7 bases, and 15 bases lay between the germline ends. Here the CDR3 reads CASSFRAGDGGYTF. In DNA form, the CDR3 reads TGCGCCAGCAGCTTCAGGGCAGGGGATGGTGGCTACACCTTC.

The sample holds a few counts of this clonotype. V usage is TRBV7-9 and J usage is TRBJ2-5; D assignment may be TRBD1 or TRBD2 (5 bases each). The V and J ends lost 5 bases and 5 bases respectively, with 18 bases between them. This CDR3 contains 15 residues. Per germline, CDR1 SEHNR and CDR2 FQNEAQ (reference sequence). The CDR3, as DNA: TGTGCCAGCAGCCGAGCCGGGACGGCGGGCGAGACCCAGTACTTC. Encoded protein: CASSRAGTAGETQYF.

Concerning this clonotype: The junction differs from germline at one of its ends, possibly a read error. V gene TRBV12-3 or TRBV12-4 combines with J gene TRBJ2-7; D remains ambiguous. This CDR3 is built from 12 residues. The CDR3 nucleotides read TGTGCCAGCAGTTTCGCCGCCGGGCCCTTAGGGTTC. It codes for CASSFAAGPLGF.

The rearrangement joins TRBV6-1 to TRBJ1-5, with 8 nucleotides matching TRBD1. With V trimmed by 4 bases and J by 0 bases, 2 bases remained unmatched. CDR1 and CDR2 from the germline V gene are MNHNS and SASEGT. The CDR3 consists of 15 residues. CDR3 loop: CASSGDRGSNQPQHF. The DNA for the CDR3 is TGTGCCAGCAGTGGAGACAGGGGTAGCAATCAGCCCCAGCATTTT.

The CDR3 loop reads CAISAGVGGPGGSTDTQYF. In DNA, the CDR3 is TGTGCCATCAGTGCAGGGGTAGGAGGCCCCGGAGGTTCCACAGATACGCAGTATTTT. This chain uses TRBV10-3 with TRBJ2-3, with D perhaps TRBD1 (6 bases). This CDR3 has 19 residues. V shed 4 bases and J shed 2 bases, with 25 bases lying between them. Germline CDR1 and CDR2: ENHRY and SYGVKD.

This chain links TRBV5-1 with TRBJ1-2; D uncertain. The CDR3 has 12 residues. Germline CDR1 SGHRS, CDR2 YFSETQ. V shed 0 bases and J shed 8 bases, with 8 bases lying between them. The CDR3 region is CASSLDPGGYTF. CDR3 sequence (DNA): TGCGCCAGCAGCTTGGACCCGGGGGGCTACACCTTC.

This sequence joins TRBV11-2 and TRBJ1-1; 7 bases align to TRBD1. V dropped 5 bases and J dropped 11; count of bases not matched to a gene: 5. This CDR3 has 11 residues. Germline V gene data show CDR1 as SGHAT and CDR2 as FQNNGV. This CDR3 is CASSQTGMAFF. As DNA, the CDR3 is TGTGCCAGCAGCCAGACAGGGATGGCTTTCTTT.

This clonotype was picked up one time. The gene calls are TRBV2 and TRBJ1-2; 11 bases are shared with TRBD1. V shed 10 bases, J shed 7 bases, and the junction held 11 bases outside the gene matches. CDR1 and CDR2 (germline): SNHLY, FYNNEI. CDR3 length: 14 residues. The DNA of the CDR3 is TGTGCCAACCGGAGGGGACAGGGGGGAAGTGGCTACACCTTC. Translating gives CANRRGQGGSGYTF.

V usage is TRBV6-1 and J usage is TRBJ2-3; 7 positions match TRBD2. With V trimmed by 6 bases and J by 2 bases, 8 bases remained unmatched. The CDR3 totals 15 residues. Germline loops: CDR1 MNHNS, CDR2 SASEGT. CDR3 amino acids: CASRDLGGITDTQYF. CDR3 nucleotide sequence: TGTGCCAGCAGAGACTTGGGGGGGATCACAGATACGCAGTATTTT.

This chain uses TRBV4-1 with TRBJ2-2; D uncertain. The CDR3 is made up of 15 amino acids. The V and J ends lost 1 base and 2 bases respectively, with 8 bases between them. Per germline, CDR1 MGHRA and CDR2 YSYEKL. The chain's CDR3 is CASSQVLLNTGELFF. CDR3 sequence (DNA): TGCGCCAGCAGCCAAGTTCTTCTTAACACCGGGGAGCTGTTTTTT.